The 15 T cell receptor beta chains presented below share a single source sample, sequenced in a study of T-cell memory formation after mild COVID-19. TCRdb analysed the 5' RACE reads with MiXCR anew, one entry per CDR3 protein. The data show about 540,000 distinct CDR3 sequences, just over 20% seen once. The sequenced material came from PBMCs or a T cell subset sorted from them (not recorded which). Source of these receptors: an adult woman who had mild COVID-19 (a few samples of this study predate the infection). Cell type and time point are not known.

This clonotype was counted a few times. The chain couples TRBV12-3 or TRBV12-4 to TRBJ2-1, with 7 bases lining up with TRBD1. The CDR3 length is 15 residues. J gave up 8 bases and V 5 bases, and 12 bases lay outside the gene matches. The CDR3 protein is CASSAVLDRSYEQFF. The CDR3, as DNA: TGTGCCAGCAGTGCCGTCTTGGACAGGAGCTATGAGCAGTTCTTC.

This clonotype was seen more than once but under ten times. The chain recombines TRBV20-1 with TRBJ1-1; D possibly corresponds to TRBD1 (5 bases). The CDR3 covers 14 residues. From germline, CDR1 is DFQATT and CDR2 SNEGSKA (reference sequence). V shed 0 bases and J shed 4 bases, with 12 bases lying between them. The CDR3 protein is CSARDPRGTTEAFF. In DNA, the CDR3 is TGCAGTGCTAGAGACCCCCGTGGGACCACTGAAGCTTTCTTT.

The rearrangement links TRBV19 to TRBJ1-5; TRBD1 aligns across 11 bases. Germline CDR1 LNHDA, CDR2 SQIVND (reference sequence). J lost 7 bases, V lost 5 bases, and 7 bases had no gene match. The CDR3 totals 15 residues. This CDR3 is CASSAAGTGGQPQHF. DNA of the CDR3: TGTGCCAGTAGTGCCGCCGGGACAGGGGGACAGCCCCAGCATTTT.

This clonotype was detected a few times. The chain has TRBV29-1 and TRBJ2-7; 8 nucleotides line up with TRBD1. The CDR3 contains 13 residues. In germline, CDR1 is SQVTM, CDR2 ANQGSEA. V shed 6 bases, J shed 5 bases, and the junction held 9 bases outside the gene matches. In nucleotides, the CDR3 is TGCAGCGTCCGAACGGACAGGGACCACGAGCAGTACTTC. It encodes CSVRTDRDHEQYF.

In its sample, this clonotype was seen a few times. The gene calls are TRBV10-3 and TRBJ2-7, with D uncertain. Between the trimmed V and J ends, which lost 0 bases and 9 bases, there was a span of 15 bases. Germline V CDR1 and CDR2: ENHRY, SYGVKD. This CDR3 has 14 amino acids. Written as DNA, the CDR3 is TGTGCCATCAGTGAGTCCAACCTCGCCGAGTGGCAGTACTTC. Amino acids: CAISESNLAEWQYF.

This clonotype was recorded many times. The CDR3 bases are TGTGCCAGCAGTTGGACAGGGGGTTCCGTTCTCACCGGGGAGCTGTTTTTT. It is translated as CASSWTGGSVLTGELFF. The chain is built from TRBV27 and TRBJ2-2, with 10 bases identical to TRBD1. Germline assignment: CDR1 MNHEY and CDR2 SMNVEV (reference sequence). This CDR3 has 17 residues. With V trimmed by 4 bases and J by 4 bases, 9 bases remained unmatched.

This clonotype was observed a few times. This chain links TRBV5-1 with TRBJ2-7, with D perhaps matching TRBD1 (5 bases). The CDR3 totals 14 residues. Trimming took off 0 bases at V and 2 bases at J, with 9 bases between the two ends. Germline V lookup: CDR1 SGHRS, CDR2 YFSETQ. The DNA of the CDR3 is TGCGCCAGCAGCTTGGTTGGGGCCACCTACGAGCAGTACTTC. It specifies CASSLVGATYEQYF.

The gene calls are TRBV10-3 and TRBJ1-1; tentative D call: TRBD1 (5 bases). The CDR3 length is 13 residues. Germline values: CDR1 ENHRY, CDR2 SYGVKD. Trimming took 2 bases from V and 13 from J, leaving 17 bases between them. DNA of the CDR3: TGTGCCATCAGTGAGGATGGGACGGATAAGTGTTTCTTT. It codes for CAISEDGTDKCFF.

The chain employs TRBV23-1 and TRBJ2-7; 11 bases are a match to TRBD2. TRBV23-1 is an ORF for which the function is uncertain. CDR3 length: 16 residues. Trimming took 4 bases from V and 5 from J; bases not matched to a gene: 10. CDR3 region: CASSPRSTSGIHEQYF. CDR3 sequence (DNA): TGCGCCAGCAGTCCCAGGTCGACTAGCGGGATCCACGAGCAGTACTTC.

V usage is TRBV7-8 and J usage is TRBJ2-5; 10 bases align to TRBD1. V trimming: 2 bases; J trimming: 5 bases; junction bases outside the gene matches: 11. The CDR3 length is 17 residues. CDR1 and CDR2 from the germline V gene are SGHVS and FQNEAQ. In DNA form, the CDR3 reads TGTGCCAGCAGCTTAAGACGGGACAGGGGTAAAAGTGAGACCCAGTACTTC. Translation gives CASSLRRDRGKSETQYF.

The CDR3 DNA reads TGTGCCAGCAGAAGCGAACAGGTGGCAGGCACAGATACGCAGTATTTT. As protein: CASRSEQVAGTDTQYF. V and J are TRBV6-5 and TRBJ2-3; tentatively, D is TRBD1 (5 bases). V shed 6 bases and J shed 1 base, with 17 bases lying between them. The CDR3 contains 16 residues. Germline CDR1 MNHEY, CDR2 SVGAGI.

The sample holds a few counts of this clonotype. The rearrangement uses TRBV14 and TRBJ1-1, with a possible D match to TRBD1 (5 bases). The CDR3 runs to 15 residues. The V gene lost 4 bases and the J gene lost 2 bases, with 14 bases spanning the gap. CDR1 and CDR2 from the germline V gene are SGHDN and FVKESK. CDR3 residues: CASSPGAGFNTEAFF. Here the CDR3 DNA reads TGTGCCAGCAGCCCCGGGGCGGGTTTTAACACTGAAGCTTTCTTT.

The chain is built from TRBV4-1 and TRBJ1-2; 8 bases are a match to TRBD1. Germline V gene lookup returns CDR1 MGHRA and CDR2 YSYEKL. The CDR3 has 14 amino acids. The V segment lost 2 bases and the J segment 7 bases; nucleotides outside the gene matches: 6. The CDR3 DNA follows: TGCGCCAGCAGCCAATGGACAGGGCCTAGTGGCTACACCTTC. Its protein is CASSQWTGPSGYTF.

Only a few counts were recorded for this clonotype. The chain employs TRBV20-1 and TRBJ2-2; 12 positions agree with TRBD2. Germline trimming cut 6 bases from V and 1 base from J; bases unmatched to any gene: 6. This CDR3 region has 16 residues. CDR1 is DFQATT, CDR2 SNEGSKA, per germline (reference sequence). The CDR3 protein is CSARLAGAKNTGELFF. Here the CDR3 DNA reads TGCAGTGCGCGACTAGCGGGGGCCAAGAACACCGGGGAGCTGTTTTTT.

This chain uses TRBV4-1 with TRBJ2-5; 9 bases map to TRBD1. CDR3 length: 16 residues. Germline loops: CDR1 MGHRA, CDR2 YSYEKL. The V and J ends lost 4 bases and 2 bases, in that order; junction bases with no gene match: 8. In DNA, the CDR3 is TGCGCCAGCAGCCGCCTGGGACAGGGACAACAAGAGACCCAGTACTTC. Translating gives CASSRLGQGQQETQYF.